This T cell receptor beta chain was sequenced during a study of type 1 regulatory T cells. About the research overall: An in vitro protocol generated T-allo10, a Tr1-enriched, alloantigen-specific CD4 T cell product.

In regard to this clonotype: This could be a read error, since a much larger clone is one nucleotide away.

CDR3 size: 15 residues. Trimming took 2 bases from V and 11 from J, leaving 21 bases between them. Germline values: CDR1 MNHNY, CDR2 SVGAGI (reference sequence). TCRdb fed the reads into MiXCR, producing one record per CDR3 protein. The sample has some 18,000 distinct CDR3 sequences, roughly 10% seen once. This chain uses TRBV6-6 with TRBJ2-5; a possible D gene is TRBD1 (7 bases). Sample: CD4+ T cells, either the whole sample or a sorted fraction (not recorded which). The sequence was collected from a human donor in good health. The CDR3 reads CASSYRGLQGNEQYF. CDR3 coding DNA: TGTGCCAGCAGTTACCGGGGGTTACAGGGGAATGAGCAGTACTTC.